This entry is about one TCR beta chain. This specimen comes from a study of blood T cells in healthy people across ages. A second 7 to 11 cycle PCR used barcoded and J-beta primers. Carrying 12 random nucleotides, a template-switch adaptor labeled each individual cDNA molecule. TCRdb reprocessed the 5' RACE reads via MiXCR and lists one record per CDR3 protein. The sample gives 1.8 million or so distinct CDR3 sequences, about two fifths of which show up once; roughly 23% is in the top ten. Donors each provided roughly 11 milliliters of peripheral blood. The germline V gene has CDR1 SGHTA and CDR2 FQGNSA. This CDR3 is 15 amino acids long. V lost 6 bases and J 4 bases, leaving 15 bases between the germline ends.

The gene calls are TRBV7-2 and TRBJ2-2; possible D gene TRBD1, 6 bases. Input material: blood. The clonotype comes from a human donor in good health. The CDR3 bases are TGTGCCAGCAGACCCCGGGACACTATCACCGGGGAGCTGTTTTTT. Protein product: CASRPRDTITGELFF.